This TCR beta chain was found in a study of OX40 agonist ivuxolimab in advanced cancers. On the study more broadly: Intravenous ivuxolimab at 0.01 to 10 mg/kg was given to patients every 2 weeks.

Concerning this clone itself: The antigen is undetermined.

CDR3 length equals 13 residues. Germline lookup yields CDR1 MDHEN and CDR2 SYDVKM. V shed 3 bases and J shed 3 bases, with 8 bases lying between them. Study results and caveats: CD8+ T cells averaged more expanded clones than CD4+.

The assay was immunoSEQ multiplex PCR, and TCRdb's table has in-frame clones only and misses some. The sample yields some 30,000 clones, more than 80% seen once. The chain uses TRBV28 and TRBJ1-2; D is uncertain. Here the sequenced sample was CD4+ or CD8+ T cells sorted from blood, taken in a trial of the OX40 agonist ivuxolimab. The receptor was derived from an adult with an advanced solid tumor such as melanoma, head and neck, liver or kidney cancer. CDR3 DNA: TGTGCCAGCAGTTTCCGAACTTACTATGGCTACACCTTC. This codes for CASSFRTYYGYTF.